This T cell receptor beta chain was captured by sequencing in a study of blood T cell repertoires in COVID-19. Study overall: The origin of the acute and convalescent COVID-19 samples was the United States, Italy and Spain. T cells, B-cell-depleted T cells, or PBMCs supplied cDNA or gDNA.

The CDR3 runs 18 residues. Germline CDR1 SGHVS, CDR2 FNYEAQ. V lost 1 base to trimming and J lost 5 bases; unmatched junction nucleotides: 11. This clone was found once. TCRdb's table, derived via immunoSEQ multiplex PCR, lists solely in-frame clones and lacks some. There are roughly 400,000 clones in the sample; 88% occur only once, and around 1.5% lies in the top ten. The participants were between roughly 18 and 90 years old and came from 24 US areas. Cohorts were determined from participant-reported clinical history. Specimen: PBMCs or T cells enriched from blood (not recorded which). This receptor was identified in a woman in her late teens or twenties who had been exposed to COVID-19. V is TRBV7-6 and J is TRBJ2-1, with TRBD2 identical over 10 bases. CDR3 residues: CASSLELGLAGDHNEQFF. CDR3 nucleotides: TGTGCCAGCAGCTTAGAATTGGGGCTAGCGGGGGACCACAATGAGCAGTTCTTC.